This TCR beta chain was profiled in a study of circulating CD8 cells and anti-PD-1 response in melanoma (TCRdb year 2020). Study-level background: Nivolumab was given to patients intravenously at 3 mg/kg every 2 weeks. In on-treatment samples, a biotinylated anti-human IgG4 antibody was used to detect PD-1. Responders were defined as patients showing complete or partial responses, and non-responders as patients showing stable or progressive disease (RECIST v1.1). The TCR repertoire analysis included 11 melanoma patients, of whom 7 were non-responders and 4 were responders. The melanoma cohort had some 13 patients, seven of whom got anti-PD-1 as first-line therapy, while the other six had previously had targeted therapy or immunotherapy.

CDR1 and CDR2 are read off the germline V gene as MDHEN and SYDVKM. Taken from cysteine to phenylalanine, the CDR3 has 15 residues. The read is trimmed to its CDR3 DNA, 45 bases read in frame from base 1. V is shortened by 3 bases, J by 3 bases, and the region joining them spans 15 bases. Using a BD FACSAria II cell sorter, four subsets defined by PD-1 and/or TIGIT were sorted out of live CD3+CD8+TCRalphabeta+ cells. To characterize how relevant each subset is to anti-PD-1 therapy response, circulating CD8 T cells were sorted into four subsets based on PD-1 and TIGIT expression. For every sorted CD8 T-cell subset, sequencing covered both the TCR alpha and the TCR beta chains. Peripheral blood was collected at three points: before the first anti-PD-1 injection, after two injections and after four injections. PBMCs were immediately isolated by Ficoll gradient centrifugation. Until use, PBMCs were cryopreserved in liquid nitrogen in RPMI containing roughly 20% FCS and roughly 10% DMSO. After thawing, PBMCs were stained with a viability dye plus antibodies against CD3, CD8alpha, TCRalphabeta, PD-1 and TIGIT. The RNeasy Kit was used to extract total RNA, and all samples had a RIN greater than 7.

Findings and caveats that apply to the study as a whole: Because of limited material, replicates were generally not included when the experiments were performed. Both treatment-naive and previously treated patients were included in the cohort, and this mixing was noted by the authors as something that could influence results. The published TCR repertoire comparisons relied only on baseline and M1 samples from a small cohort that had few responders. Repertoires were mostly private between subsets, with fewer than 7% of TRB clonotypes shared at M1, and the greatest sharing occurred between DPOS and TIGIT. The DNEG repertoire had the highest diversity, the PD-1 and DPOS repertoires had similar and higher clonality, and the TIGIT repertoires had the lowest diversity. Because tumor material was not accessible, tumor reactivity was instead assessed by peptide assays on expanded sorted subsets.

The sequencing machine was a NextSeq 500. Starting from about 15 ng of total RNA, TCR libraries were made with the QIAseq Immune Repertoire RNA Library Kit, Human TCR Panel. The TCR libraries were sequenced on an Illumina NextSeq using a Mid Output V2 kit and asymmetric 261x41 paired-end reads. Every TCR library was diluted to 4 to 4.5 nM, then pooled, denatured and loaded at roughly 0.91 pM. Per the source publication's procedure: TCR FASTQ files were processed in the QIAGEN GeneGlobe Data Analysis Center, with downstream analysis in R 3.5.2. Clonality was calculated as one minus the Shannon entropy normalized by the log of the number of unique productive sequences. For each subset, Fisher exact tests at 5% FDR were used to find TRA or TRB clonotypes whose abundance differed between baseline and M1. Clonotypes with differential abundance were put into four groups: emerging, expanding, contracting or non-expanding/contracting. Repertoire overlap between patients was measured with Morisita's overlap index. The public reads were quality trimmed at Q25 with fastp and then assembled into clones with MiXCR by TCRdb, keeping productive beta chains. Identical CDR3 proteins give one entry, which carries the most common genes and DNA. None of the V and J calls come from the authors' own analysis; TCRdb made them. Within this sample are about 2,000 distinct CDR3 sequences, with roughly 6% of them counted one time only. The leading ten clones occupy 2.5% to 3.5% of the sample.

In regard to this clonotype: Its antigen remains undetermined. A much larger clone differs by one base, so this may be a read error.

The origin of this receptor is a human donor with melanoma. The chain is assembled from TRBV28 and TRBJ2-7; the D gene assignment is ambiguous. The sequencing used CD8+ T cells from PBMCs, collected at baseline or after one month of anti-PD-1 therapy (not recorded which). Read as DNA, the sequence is TGTGCCAGCAGTTTGGCTGGTCGGCCACACTACGAGCAGTACTTC. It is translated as CASSLAGRPHYEQYF. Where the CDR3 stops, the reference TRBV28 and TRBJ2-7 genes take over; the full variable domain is DVKVTQSSRYLVKRTGEKVFLECVQDMDHENMFWYRQDPGLGLRLIYFSYDVKMKEKGDIPEGYSVSREKKERFSLILESASTNQTSMYLCASSLAGRPHYEQYFGPGTRLTVT.